This T cell receptor beta chain came from a study of T cell changes during pregnancy in multiple sclerosis. Sequencing was performed with immunoSEQ multiplex PCR; in TCRdb, only in-frame clones are kept and a portion is missing. The sample yields about 66,000 clones, 90% seen once. V was cut by 2 bases and J by 2 bases, with 10 bases left in between. Per the germline V gene, CDR1 is LNHDA and CDR2 is SQIVND (reference sequence). The CDR3 runs 15 residues. The V gene is TRBV19, the J gene TRBJ1-5, with D possibly TRBD1 on 5 matching bases. This receptor was identified in a female donor with multiple sclerosis, enrolled in a pregnancy study. Sequences were derived from peripheral blood, sampled in the third trimester of pregnancy. The CDR3 nucleotides read TGTGCCAGTAGTATATCCGGGGGAGGCAATCAGCCCCAGCATTTT. It translates to CASSISGGGNQPQHF.